These 20 T cell receptor beta chains share one sample of origin, sequenced in a study of technical replicates of blood from a handful of donors. Sequencing was performed with immunoSEQ multiplex PCR; in TCRdb, only in-frame clones are kept and a portion is missing. Altogether about 97,000 clones are present, 96% being singletons, with the ten largest covering 0.21%. Specimen: T cells isolated from PBMCs. These receptors all come from a human donor in good health.

This chain connects TRBV7-6 to TRBJ2-1; 8 bases are a match to TRBD1. The CDR3 has 16 amino acids. V lost 2 bases and J lost 5; bases outside the gene matches: 8. Germline V gene sequence: CDR1 SGHVS, CDR2 FNYEAQ. Written as DNA, the CDR3 is TGTGCCAGCAGCTTAAGGGGACCGGACAGGGACAATGAGCAGTTCTTC. Amino acid sequence: CASSLRGPDRDNEQFF.

This clone was detected only once. The J gene is TRBJ2-1, the V gene TRBV9, with a weak D call TRBD1 (6 bases). Germline CDR1 reads SGDLS; CDR2 reads YYNGEE. The CDR3 consists of 17 residues. Trimming took 4 bases from V and 3 from J, leaving 20 bases between them. The CDR3 DNA sequence: TGTGCCAGCAGCAACCGGGACAATACCATCCTCTACAATGAGCAGTTCTTC. Residues: CASSNRDNTILYNEQFF.

V is TRBV10-1 and J is TRBJ1-4; no clear D. Germline CDR1 and CDR2: WNHNN and SYGVQD (reference sequence). V dropped 3 bases and J dropped 0 bases, with 11 bases sitting between them. The CDR3 length is 16 residues. The CDR3 DNA reads TGCGCCAGCAGTGATAAACACAGTACAACTAATGAAAAACTGTTTTTT. Translation: CASSDKHSTTNEKLFF.

The CDR3 sequence: CASSVTGGAWNTEAFF. CDR3 DNA sequence: TGTGCCAGCAGCGTCACAGGGGGCGCCTGGAACACTGAAGCTTTCTTT. The gene calls are TRBV13 and TRBJ1-1; TRBD1 matches 9 bases. The germline V gene encodes CDR1 PRHDT and CDR2 FYEKMQ (reference sequence). J lost 1 base, V lost 5 bases, and 8 bases had no gene match. The CDR3 has 16 amino acids. Complete variable domain (other parts from reference TRBV13 and TRBJ1-1): AAGVIQSPRHLIKEKRETATLKCYPIPRHDTVYWYQQGPGQDPQFLISFYEKMQSDKGSIPDRFSAQQFSDYHSELNMSSLELGDSALYFCASSVTGGAWNTEAFFGQGTRLTVV.

The rearrangement uses TRBV6-1 and TRBJ1-1; 8 bases match TRBD1. J lost 4 bases, V lost 6 bases, and 4 bases had no gene match. Germline-derived CDR1 and CDR2 are MNHNS and SASEGT. There are 13 residues in the CDR3. The CDR3 DNA reads as TGTGCCAGCAGACAGGGGGTCGGCACTGAAGCTTTCTTT. It translates to CASRQGVGTEAFF.

The chain links TRBV5-1 to TRBJ2-6; D perhaps matches TRBD1 (5 bases). CDR3 length: 18 residues. Trimming removed 6 bases from V and 0 bases from J, with 19 bases in between. The germline CDR1 and CDR2 sequences are SGHRS and YFSETQ. CDR3 sequence (DNA): TGCGCCAGCACCCGGCTGGGGCAGTCGGTCTCTGGGGCCAACGTCCTGACTTTC. Protein product: CASTRLGQSVSGANVLTF.

V usage is TRBV6-4 and J usage is TRBJ2-3, with TRBD2 matching over 10 bases. J was trimmed by 4 bases and V by 0 bases; bases with no gene match: 1. This CDR3 spans 15 amino acids. Germline V gene lookup returns CDR1 MRHNA and CDR2 SNTAGT. CDR3 in amino acids: CASSDSAGGPDTQYF. The CDR3 DNA follows: TGTGCCAGCAGTGACTCAGCGGGGGGGCCAGATACGCAGTATTTT.

V gene TRBV18 combines with J gene TRBJ2-7; possible D gene TRBD1, 5 bases. Per the germline V gene, CDR1 is KGHSH and CDR2 is LQKENI. V was shortened by 1 base and J by 2 bases, with 12 bases between the two germline ends. The CDR3 covers 15 residues. CDR3 region: CASSPQFTGPYEQYF. The CDR3 DNA sequence: TGTGCCAGCTCACCACAATTTACAGGACCCTACGAGCAGTACTTC.

J is TRBJ2-7 and V is TRBV19; 9 bases match TRBD2. From germline, CDR1 is LNHDA and CDR2 SQIVND (reference sequence). The V segment lost 5 bases and the J segment 1 base; nucleotides outside the gene matches: 6. The CDR3 has 15 residues. The CDR3: CASSVTLAGSYEQYF. For the CDR3, the DNA is TGTGCCAGTAGTGTGACTCTAGCGGGATCCTACGAGCAGTACTTC.

The rearrangement uses TRBV4-2 and TRBJ2-7; weak D call: TRBD2 (5 bases). This CDR3 is 14 amino acids long. Germline V gene lookup returns CDR1 LGHNA and CDR2 YNFKEQ. Trimming removed 4 bases at V and 2 bases at J, with 12 bases between. CDR3 residues: CASSRDTGTYEQYF. The DNA for the CDR3 is TGTGCCAGCAGCCGCGATACCGGGACCTACGAGCAGTACTTC.

The chain recombines TRBV6-4 with TRBJ2-3; D unclear. The CDR3 extends over 15 amino acids. V was shortened by 4 bases and J by 2 bases, with 13 bases between the two germline ends. Germline loops: CDR1 MRHNA, CDR2 SNTAGT. The CDR3 bases are TGTGCCAGCAGTGCCCGAGGCCTTTCCACAGATACGCAGTATTTT. Its translation is CASSARGLSTDTQYF.

The gene calls are TRBV5-1 and TRBJ2-1; 8 bases match TRBD2. The trim removed 1 base at V and 7 bases at J, leaving 7 bases unmatched. The CDR3 consists of 15 residues. Germline-derived CDR1 and CDR2 are SGHRS and YFSETQ. CDR3 protein: CASSLPSGSSNEQFF. DNA of the CDR3: TGCGCCAGCAGCTTGCCAAGCGGGAGTTCGAATGAGCAGTTCTTC.

The chain is built from TRBV5-1 and TRBJ1-1; D unresolved. Trimming removed 4 bases at V and 1 base at J, with 14 bases between. Per germline, CDR1 SGHRS and CDR2 YFSETQ. CDR3 size: 15 residues. The CDR3 nucleotides are TGCGCCAGCAGCGTACTAGGCTGGGAGAACACTGAAGCTTTCTTT. This encodes CASSVLGWENTEAFF.

The chain has TRBV5-1 and TRBJ1-6; no firm D call. CDR1 is SGHRS, CDR2 YFSETQ, per germline. There are 17 residues in the CDR3. V shed 3 bases and J shed 7 bases, with 20 bases lying between them. The CDR3 here is CASSSSTTVDRNSPLHF. The DNA of the CDR3 is TGCGCCAGCAGCTCCTCAACTACCGTAGACCGAAATTCACCCCTCCACTTT. The full variable domain, with the rest looked up from reference TRBV5-1 and TRBJ1-6, is KAGVTQTPRYLIKTRGQQVTLSCSPISGHRSVSWYQQTPGQGLQFLFEYFSETQRNKGNFPGRFSGRQFSNSRSEMNVSTLELGDSALYLCASSSSTTVDRNSPLHFGNGTRLTVT.

In nucleotides, the CDR3 is TGTGCCAGCTCGTCCGGGACAGAAAATGAAAAACTGTTTTTT. Amino acid sequence: CASSSGTENEKLFF. The gene calls are TRBV18 and TRBJ1-4, with 7 bases matching TRBD1. The V segment lost 6 bases and the J segment 5 bases; nucleotides outside the gene matches: 6. The CDR3 runs 14 residues. Germline CDR1 is KGHSH and CDR2 is LQKENI.

The chain has TRBV19 and TRBJ2-5; perhaps TRBD1 as D (6 bases). Germline CDR1 reads LNHDA; CDR2 reads SQIVND (reference sequence). The V end lost 6 bases, the J end lost 1 base, and 9 bases lay between the germline ends. The CDR3 is 13 amino acids. CDR3 in amino acids: CASRDSPQETQYF. Written as DNA, the CDR3 is TGTGCCAGTAGGGACAGTCCCCAAGAGACCCAGTACTTC.

The rearrangement uses TRBV19 and TRBJ2-2; 8 nucleotides match TRBD2. V dropped 5 bases and J dropped 1; count of bases not matched to a gene: 6. The CDR3 loop spans 16 amino acids. Per germline, CDR1 LNHDA and CDR2 SQIVND (reference sequence). The CDR3 is CASSRLAGMNTGELFF. CDR3 DNA sequence: TGTGCCAGTAGTCGATTAGCGGGGATGAACACCGGGGAGCTGTTTTTT. The complete variable domain, with remaining parts taken from reference TRBV19 and TRBJ2-2, reads DGGITQSPKYLFRKEGQNVTLSCEQNLNHDAMYWYRQDPGQGLRLIYYSQIVNDFQKGDIAEGYSVSREKKESFPLTVTSAQKNPTAFYLCASSRLAGMNTGELFFGEGSRLTVL.

CDR3 region: CASSKEVRGGSRHEQYF. The CDR3 region has the DNA TGTGCCAGCAGCAAAGAGGTTAGAGGCGGGAGTCGCCACGAGCAGTACTTC. J is TRBJ2-7 and V is TRBV21-1; the listed D gene, TRBD2, was not tested against the DNA. TRBV21-1 is noted as a pseudogene. The CDR3 sequence is 17 residues long.

This chain connects TRBV10-3 to TRBJ2-3; no reliable D call. Germline V gene lookup returns CDR1 ENHRY and CDR2 SYGVKD. CDR3 length equals 15 residues. V shed 4 bases and J shed 1 base, with 12 bases lying between them. The CDR3 bases are TGTGCCATCAGTGTTGGTCCGTCGGGCACAGATACGCAGTATTTT. Encoded protein: CAISVGPSGTDTQYF.

The chain recombines TRBV11-2 with TRBJ2-1, with D possibly matching TRBD2 (5 bases). Deletions cut 1 base from V and 7 bases from J, with 17 bases between. The CDR3 consists of 16 residues. Germline loops: CDR1 SGHAT, CDR2 FQNNGV. The chain's CDR3 is CASSLVPGIPQNEQFF. The CDR3 nucleotides read TGTGCCAGCAGCTTAGTACCGGGGATCCCCCAAAATGAGCAGTTCTTC.